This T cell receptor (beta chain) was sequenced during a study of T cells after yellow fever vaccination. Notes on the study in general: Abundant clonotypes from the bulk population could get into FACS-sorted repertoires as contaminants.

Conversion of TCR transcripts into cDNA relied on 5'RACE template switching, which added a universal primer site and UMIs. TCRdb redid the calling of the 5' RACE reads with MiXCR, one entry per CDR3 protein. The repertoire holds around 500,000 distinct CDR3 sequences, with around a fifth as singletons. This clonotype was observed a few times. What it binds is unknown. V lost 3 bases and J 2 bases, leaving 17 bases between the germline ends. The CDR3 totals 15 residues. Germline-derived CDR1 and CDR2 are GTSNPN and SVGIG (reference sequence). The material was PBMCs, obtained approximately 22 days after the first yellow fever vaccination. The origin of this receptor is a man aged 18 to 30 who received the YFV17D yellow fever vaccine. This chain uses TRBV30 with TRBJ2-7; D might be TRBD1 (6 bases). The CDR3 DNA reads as TGTGCCTGGAGGGCGAGGGGGATTGGCCCCTACGAGCAGTACTTC. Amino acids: CAWRARGIGPYEQYF. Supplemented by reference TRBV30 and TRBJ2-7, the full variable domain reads SQTIHQWPATLVQPVGSPLSLECTVEGTSNPNLYWYRQAAGRGLQLLFYSVGIGQISSEVPQNLSASRPQDRQFILSSKKLLLSDSGFYLCAWRARGIGPYEQYFGPGTRLTVT.